One and the same sample provided the 21 T cell receptor beta chains below, sequenced in a study of long-term antiretroviral therapy in people with HIV. Researchers ran immunoSEQ v3.0 at survey level. TCRdb's table, derived via immunoSEQ multiplex PCR, lists solely in-frame clones and lacks some. Of 19,000 or so clones in the sample, 75% to 85% are singletons; the top ten hold under 9.5%. This sample comprised unsorted PBMCs, obtained 0.3 years before starting antiretroviral therapy. The source is a man in his fifties or sixties with HIV.

In DNA, the CDR3 is TGTGCCAGCAGCTCTAATGGGACAGGGGGCAATAATTCACCCCTCCACTTT. Amino acids: CASSSNGTGGNNSPLHF. The chain carries TRBV6-7 and TRBJ1-6; TRBD1 aligns across 12 bases. TRBV6-7 belongs to the ORF category, with a function that is uncertain. This CDR3 is built from 17 residues. Trimming took 6 bases from V and 5 from J; bases not matched to a gene: 8.

The chain recombines TRBV7-9 with TRBJ1-4, with 8 bases fitting TRBD1. V shed 0 bases, J shed 8 bases, and the junction held 8 bases outside the gene matches. There are 16 residues in the CDR3. Germline V gives CDR1 SEHNR, CDR2 FQNEAQ (reference sequence). The CDR3 DNA reads TGTGCCAGCAGCTTAGCCTACAGGGGGGGAGGCGAAAAACTGTTTTTT. Amino acids: CASSLAYRGGGEKLFF.

The CDR3 reads CASSLEAGEHSGELFF. The CDR3, as DNA: TGTGCCAGCAGCTTGGAGGCAGGGGAGCATAGCGGGGAGCTGTTTTTT. The chain links TRBV5-4 to TRBJ2-2, with a weak D call TRBD1 (6 bases). CDR3 length equals 16 residues. Trimming left V 0 bases short and J 7 bases short, with 16 bases between. Looked up from germline, CDR1 is SGHNT and CDR2 is YYREEE (reference sequence).

This clone was counted a single time. J is TRBJ1-1 and V is TRBV29-1; 7 bases map to TRBD1. The CDR3 extends over 12 amino acids. V lost 5 bases and J lost 8; bases outside the gene matches: 8. CDR1 is SQVTM and CDR2 is ANQGSEA in the germline V gene. In DNA, the CDR3 is TGCAGCGTTATTACAGGGGAGGCCGAAGCTTTCTTT. It specifies CSVITGEAEAFF.

The V call is TRBV14, the J call TRBJ2-2, with TRBD1 matching over 7 bases. The CDR3 has 17 amino acids. Germline loops: CDR1 SGHDN, CDR2 FVKESK. J gave up 6 bases and V 1 base, and 11 bases lay outside the gene matches. The CDR3 DNA reads TGTGCCAGCAGCCAAGGGGAAGACAGGGTAAAGGCCGGGGAGCTGTTTTTT. This gives the protein CASSQGEDRVKAGELFF.

The rearrangement uses TRBV5-4 and TRBJ1-1; D is possibly TRBD1 (6 bases). Germline V gene data show CDR1 as SGHNT and CDR2 as YYREEE (reference sequence). The CDR3 contains 18 residues. V lost 0 bases and J lost 1, with 19 bases in between. CDR3 residues: CASSLGVFGGPANTEAFF. CDR3 DNA sequence: TGTGCCAGCAGCTTGGGCGTATTTGGGGGGCCCGCGAACACTGAAGCTTTCTTT.

The chain has TRBV11-2 and TRBJ2-7, with D uncertain. The V end was cut by 0 bases, the J end by 5 bases, with 8 bases between. This CDR3 spans 13 amino acids. The germline V gene encodes CDR1 SGHAT and CDR2 FQNNGV. This chain's CDR3 is CASSLELGDEQYF. The CDR3, as DNA: TGTGCCAGCAGCTTAGAGCTCGGCGACGAGCAGTACTTC.

This chain joins TRBV11-3 and TRBJ2-5; D is ambiguous. In germline, CDR1 is SGHNT, CDR2 YENEEA. V lost 3 bases to trimming and J lost 1 base, with 6 bases between them. This CDR3 has 13 amino acids. Written as DNA, the CDR3 is TGTGCCAGCAGCTTTGGCAGCCAAGAGACCCAGTACTTC. As protein: CASSFGSQETQYF.

This chain links TRBV5-1 with TRBJ2-2, with 11 bases aligning to TRBD2. This CDR3 region has 14 residues. V lost 7 bases to trimming and J lost 1 base; unmatched junction nucleotides: 0. The germline gives CDR1 SGHRS, CDR2 YFSETQ. CDR3 sequence: CASGLAGNTGELFF. For the CDR3, the DNA is TGCGCCAGCGGACTAGCGGGGAACACCGGGGAGCTGTTTTTT.

The chain employs TRBV4-3 and TRBJ1-2; TRBD1 matches at 9 bases. V trimming: 0 bases; J trimming: 4 bases; junction bases outside the gene matches: 18. Germline lookup yields CDR1 LGHNA and CDR2 YSLEER. The CDR3 is 20 residues long. CDR3 residues: CASSQDYSGTGFSYAYGYTF. Written as DNA, the CDR3 is TGCGCCAGCAGCCAAGATTATTCCGGGACAGGGTTTAGCTATGCCTATGGCTACACCTTC.

V and J are TRBV4-3 and TRBJ2-2; TRBD2 aligns across 9 bases. Trimming took 0 bases from V and 6 from J; bases not matched to a gene: 11. Germline CDR1 LGHNA, CDR2 YSLEER. The CDR3 loop spans 18 amino acids. CDR3 nucleotide sequence: TGCGCCAGCAGCCAAGAGTGGCCAGCGGGAGGATCTTCCGGGGAGCTGTTTTTT. Its protein is CASSQEWPAGGSSGELFF.

A single count supports this clone. The chain is built from TRBV14 and TRBJ2-7; 7 bases map to TRBD1. Per germline, CDR1 SGHDN and CDR2 FVKESK. Trimming cost V 2 bases and J 8 bases; bases outside gene matches: 9. This CDR3 contains 14 residues. The CDR3 coding sequence is TGTGCCAGCAGCCAATCCGCAGGGGGATGGCAGCAGTACTTC. It specifies CASSQSAGGWQQYF.

A few counts support this clone. The rearrangement uses TRBV27 and TRBJ2-7; D possibly uses TRBD1 or TRBD2 (6 bases each). V was trimmed by 8 bases and J by 0 bases, leaving 11 bases between them. CDR3 length: 13 residues. The V gene's germline CDR1 is MNHEY and CDR2 SMNVEV (reference sequence). The CDR3 DNA sequence: TGTGCCAGCGGGGGCGGGACCTCCTACGAGCAGTACTTC. It codes for CASGGGTSYEQYF.

This rearrangement joins TRBV27 to TRBJ2-7, with a weak D call TRBD2 (6 bases). Trimming took 1 base from V and 7 from J, leaving 14 bases between them. This CDR3 contains 14 residues. The germline CDR1 and CDR2 sequences are MNHEY and SMNVEV (reference sequence). The CDR3 here is CASSLFGGPGEQYF. CDR3 nucleotide sequence: TGTGCCAGCAGTTTATTCGGGGGACCAGGGGAGCAGTACTTC.

The chain combines TRBV25-1 with TRBJ2-7; D may match TRBD1 or TRBD2 (6 bases each). Looked up from germline, CDR1 is MGHDK and CDR2 is SYGVNS. Trimming pared 8 bases from V and 2 bases from J, leaving 16 bases between. The CDR3 has 14 amino acids. The CDR3 nucleotides read TGTGCCAGCCGTGGGCGGAGGGGGGCCTACGAGCAGTACTTC. This sequence encodes CASRGRRGAYEQYF.

The V and J genes are TRBV6-5 and TRBJ2-5, with D maybe TRBD1 (6 bases). Germline CDR1 reads MNHEY; CDR2 reads SVGAGI. V was shortened by 2 bases and J by 2 bases, with 15 bases between the two germline ends. This CDR3 is 16 amino acids long. In nucleotides, the CDR3 is TGTGCCAGCAGTTACCTCCCGCAGGGGTCACAAGAGACCCAGTACTTC. Amino acid sequence: CASSYLPQGSQETQYF.

The genes are TRBV7-6 and TRBJ2-3; 13 bases match TRBD2. V lost 4 bases to trimming and J lost 10 bases; unmatched junction nucleotides: 14. CDR3 size: 17 residues. The germline V gene encodes CDR1 SGHVS and CDR2 FNYEAQ. CDR3 loop: CASSSPWTSGSKSAQYF. The CDR3 nucleotides are TGTGCCAGCAGCTCACCCTGGACTAGCGGGAGTAAGAGTGCGCAGTATTTT.

The rearrangement uses TRBV28 and TRBJ2-5; D uncertain. The CDR3 has 12 residues. Trimming removed 5 bases at V and 9 bases at J, with 13 bases between. CDR1 and CDR2 from the germline V gene are MDHEN and SYDVKM. Here the CDR3 DNA reads TGTGCCAGCAGTCCGCCGGGTCGAGCCCAGTACTTC. It is translated as CASSPPGRAQYF. The whole variable domain, remainder taken from reference TRBV28 and TRBJ2-5, is DVKVTQSSRYLVKRTGEKVFLECVQDMDHENMFWYRQDPGLGLRLIYFSYDVKMKEKGDIPEGYSVSREKKERFSLILESASTNQTSMYLCASSPPGRAQYFGPGTRLLVL.

This clone occurred a few times. The chain couples TRBV1 to TRBJ2-7; the table's TRBD1 call for D was not verified on the DNA. TRBV1 represents a pseudogene. CDR3 size: 14 residues. CDR3 in amino acids: CTSSQDDTLYEQYF. The CDR3 DNA reads as TGCACCAGCAGCCAAGACGACACTCTCTACGAGCAGTACTTC.

The rearrangement uses TRBV5-1 and TRBJ2-7, with D perhaps matching TRBD1 (5 bases). This CDR3 is 14 amino acids long. V shed 6 bases and J shed 6 bases, with 19 bases lying between them. Germline assignment: CDR1 SGHRS and CDR2 YFSETQ. The CDR3 loop reads CASTTPDMDAEQYF. The CDR3 DNA is TGCGCCAGCACTACCCCGGACATGGACGCCGAGCAGTACTTC.

V usage is TRBV6-5 and J usage is TRBJ1-1, with D maybe TRBD1 (5 bases). The ends were cut back, 2 bases at V and 8 bases at J, with 21 bases in the middle. The CDR3 contains 16 residues. Germline-derived CDR1 and CDR2 are MNHEY and SVGAGI. DNA of the CDR3: TGTGCCAGCAGTTACATTCCGGAGGGAACCAGGGCGGAAGCTTTCTTT. The encoded protein is CASSYIPEGTRAEAFF.